This passage covers 20 T cell receptor beta chains from one sample sequenced in a study of blood T cell repertoires in COVID-19. This table comes from immunoSEQ multiplex PCR, and its TCRdb copy is limited to in-frame clones, with some not included. This sample has 130,000 to 150,000 clones, with about 86% found just once. The sequenced sample was peripheral blood. The receptor source for this set is a human donor in a cohort sampled during active COVID-19.

V is TRBV5-1 and J is TRBJ1-2; 7 bases fit TRBD1. J gave up 2 bases and V 4 bases, and 2 bases lay outside the gene matches. The CDR3 covers 13 residues. Germline loops: CDR1 SGHRS, CDR2 YFSETQ. DNA for the CDR3: TGCGCCAGCAGCAAGGACAGGAACTATGGCTACACCTTC. This encodes CASSKDRNYGYTF.

The chain recombines TRBV19 with TRBJ2-2; 8 nucleotides line up with TRBD1. V trimming: 11 bases; J trimming: 5 bases; junction bases outside the gene matches: 13. CDR1 is LNHDA, CDR2 SQIVND, per germline (reference sequence). This CDR3 comprises 15 residues. This chain's CDR3 is CASKRQGAETGELFF. CDR3 in DNA: TGTGCCTCTAAGAGGCAGGGGGCCGAGACCGGGGAGCTGTTTTTT.

This sequence joins TRBV10-3 and TRBJ2-3; 16 nucleotides line up with TRBD2. The CDR3 totals 14 residues. Germline CDR1 is ENHRY and CDR2 is SYGVKD. V dropped 6 bases and J dropped 9; count of bases not matched to a gene: 3. The CDR3 spells CAISSGLAGGTQYF. CDR3 nucleotides: TGTGCCATCAGCTCGGGACTAGCGGGAGGGACGCAGTATTTT.

This clone was found once. This chain connects TRBV6-2 or TRBV6-3 to TRBJ1-2; 9 bases match TRBD1. This CDR3 is 16 amino acids long. V trimming: 2 bases; J trimming: 6 bases; junction bases outside the gene matches: 10. Looked up from germline, CDR1 is MNHEY and CDR2 is SVGEGT. The CDR3 DNA sequence: TGTGCCAGCAGTTACCTACTCGACAGGGGGAGGAATGGCTACACCTTC. It translates to CASSYLLDRGRNGYTF.

This clone was detected a few times. The CDR3, as DNA: TGCGCCAGCAGCTTGAGTAGCGGGGCCTACGAGCAGTACTTC. Its translation: CASSLSSGAYEQYF. The chain couples TRBV5-1 to TRBJ2-7; 8 bases line up with TRBD2. The length of the CDR3 is 14 residues. CDR1 and CDR2 from the germline V gene are SGHRS and YFSETQ. V lost 1 base and J lost 2; bases outside the gene matches: 2. Combining the CDR3 with reference TRBV5-1 and TRBJ2-7 gives the whole variable domain KAGVTQTPRYLIKTRGQQVTLSCSPISGHRSVSWYQQTPGQGLQFLFEYFSETQRNKGNFPGRFSGRQFSNSRSEMNVSTLELGDSALYLCASSLSSGAYEQYFGPGTRLTVT.

This chain connects TRBV4-3 to TRBJ2-2; TRBD2 aligns across 14 bases. V was pared by 0 bases and J by 4 bases, with 10 bases of the junction left unmatched. Germline loops: CDR1 LGHNA, CDR2 YSLEER. This CDR3 is built from 20 residues. The DNA for the CDR3 is TGCGCCAGCAGCCAAGACATCGGACTAGCGGGAGGCAGGGGCACCGGGGAGCTGTTTTTT. Its protein is CASSQDIGLAGGRGTGELFF.

This chain joins TRBV5-1 and TRBJ2-7, with 7 bases that match TRBD1. The V gene's germline CDR1 is SGHRS and CDR2 YFSETQ. The CDR3 covers 16 residues. V dropped 0 bases and J dropped 4; count of bases not matched to a gene: 10. The CDR3 nucleotides are TGCGCCAGCAGCTTGGCGTTTTCGGGCAGGGGGTACGAGCAGTACTTC. It specifies CASSLAFSGRGYEQYF.

This clone was seen only a few times. The chain recombines TRBV7-2 with TRBJ2-3; 16 bases align to TRBD2. CDR1 and CDR2 (germline): SGHTA, FQGNSA. V was pared by 3 bases and J by 0 bases, with 6 bases of the junction left unmatched. The CDR3 sequence is 19 residues long. This chain's CDR3 is CASSFRGTSGRASTDTQYF. As DNA, the CDR3 is TGTGCCAGCAGCTTTCGCGGGACTAGCGGGAGGGCTAGCACAGATACGCAGTATTTT.

The chain recombines TRBV4-1 with TRBJ2-5, with a weak D call TRBD2 (6 bases). CDR1 is MGHRA, CDR2 YSYEKL, per germline. This CDR3 is built from 14 residues. Deletions cut 5 bases from V and 5 bases from J, with 15 bases between. The CDR3 region has the DNA TGCGCCAGCAGCGGACAACAGGAGGGGGAGACCCAGTACTTC. The encoded protein is CASSGQQEGETQYF.

The J gene is TRBJ2-7, the V gene TRBV29-1; D is ambiguous. Trimming left V 5 bases short and J 1 base short, with 15 bases between. This CDR3 has 14 amino acids. The V gene's germline CDR1 is SQVTM and CDR2 ANQGSEA. CDR3 amino acids: CSVPHDKESYEQYF. The CDR3, as DNA: TGCAGCGTTCCCCATGACAAGGAATCCTACGAGCAGTACTTC.

V usage is TRBV6-5 and J usage is TRBJ2-7; 11 nucleotides agree with TRBD2. V lost 4 bases, J lost 4 bases, and 6 bases stayed unmatched. This CDR3 spans 15 amino acids. CDR1 MNHEY and CDR2 SVGAGI come from the germline V gene. In nucleotides, the CDR3 is TGTGCCAGCAGTTCCCGGGCTAGCGGGAGGTACGAGCAGTACTTC. Its translation: CASSSRASGRYEQYF.

The chain employs TRBV9 and TRBJ2-6; a weak D match, TRBD2 (5 bases). Germline V lookup: CDR1 SGDLS, CDR2 YYNGEE. Trimming stripped 2 bases from V and 2 bases from J, with 11 bases between. The CDR3 is made up of 16 amino acids. In DNA form, the CDR3 reads TGTGCCAGCAGCGTCCGGGGTGGCGCTGGGGCCAACGTCCTGACTTTC. It specifies CASSVRGGAGANVLTF.

This clone has just one count. V usage is TRBV19 and J usage is TRBJ2-7; 14 bases map to TRBD2. The CDR3 is 18 residues long. The junction had 9 bases not matched to a gene; V was cut back by 3 bases and J by 2 bases. The germline V gene has CDR1 LNHDA and CDR2 SQIVND (reference sequence). CDR3 sequence reads: CASSIRLAGGPRTYEQYF. The CDR3, as DNA: TGTGCCAGTAGTATTCGACTAGCGGGAGGGCCTCGTACCTACGAGCAGTACTTC. The full variable domain, its missing parts supplied by reference TRBV19 and TRBJ2-7, is DGGITQSPKYLFRKEGQNVTLSCEQNLNHDAMYWYRQDPGQGLRLIYYSQIVNDFQKGDIAEGYSVSREKKESFPLTVTSAQKNPTAFYLCASSIRLAGGPRTYEQYFGPGTRLTVT.

V is TRBV9 and J is TRBJ1-2; 8 nucleotides align to TRBD1. J gave up 2 bases and V 4 bases, and 1 base lay outside the gene matches. The CDR3 contains 13 residues. Per the germline V gene, CDR1 is SGDLS and CDR2 is YYNGEE. CDR3 protein: CASSRDRNYGYTF. In nucleotides, the CDR3 is TGTGCCAGCAGCCGGGACAGGAACTATGGCTACACCTTC.

This clone was seen a handful of times. J is TRBJ2-7 and V is TRBV27, with 7 nucleotides matching TRBD1. Losses at the gene ends were 5 bases for V and 2 bases for J; bases not matched to a gene: 6. Germline CDR1 and CDR2: MNHEY and SMNVEV (reference sequence). This CDR3 spans 14 amino acids. The DNA for the CDR3 is TGTGCCAGCAGTCCGACAGGGCCGACCTACGAGCAGTACTTC. This codes for CASSPTGPTYEQYF.

This clone occurred once. V is TRBV18 and J is TRBJ2-5; 8 positions match TRBD2. The CDR3 length is 15 residues. The V segment lost 3 bases and the J segment 5 bases; nucleotides outside the gene matches: 8. CDR1 is KGHSH, CDR2 LQKENI, per germline. The DNA for the CDR3 is TGTGCCAGCTCACCCCAGCGGGAGTGGGGGGAGACCCAGTACTTC. It encodes CASSPQREWGETQYF.

The chain recombines TRBV5-1 with TRBJ2-5; TRBD2 aligns across 9 bases. This CDR3 comprises 18 residues. The germline V gene encodes CDR1 SGHRS and CDR2 YFSETQ. Germline trimming cut 0 bases from V and 4 bases from J; bases unmatched to any gene: 13. The CDR3 reads CASSLGFSSGIFGETQYF. The DNA of the CDR3 is TGCGCCAGCAGCTTGGGTTTCTCTAGCGGGATTTTCGGAGAGACCCAGTACTTC.

This clone was seen a single time. The genes are TRBV21-1 and TRBJ1-6; the table's D call of TRBD1 was not tested on the DNA. TRBV21-1 is noted as a pseudogene. CDR3 length: 14 amino acids. In DNA form, the CDR3 reads TGTGCCAGCAGCAAAAGGGGACATGAATCACCCCTCCACTTT. It specifies CASSKRGHESPLHF.

The chain couples TRBV6-6 to TRBJ2-3; D is uncertain. The CDR3 loop spans 12 amino acids. Per the germline V gene, CDR1 is MNHNY and CDR2 is SVGAGI (reference sequence). The V end lost 6 bases, the J end lost 5 bases, and 9 bases lay between the germline ends. The CDR3 DNA is TGTGCCAGCAGCCTTGCCGGAGATACGCAGTATTTT. Translation gives CASSLAGDTQYF.

This clone was detected only a few times. CDR3 nucleotides: TGTGCCAGTAGTCCTCGAGGCAGGGCTTACGAGCAGTACTTC. The encoded protein is CASSPRGRAYEQYF. This rearrangement joins TRBV19 to TRBJ2-7; maybe TRBD1 (5 bases). The germline gives CDR1 LNHDA, CDR2 SQIVND (reference sequence). Trimming cost V 5 bases and J 4 bases, with 15 bases left between them. The CDR3 runs 14 residues.